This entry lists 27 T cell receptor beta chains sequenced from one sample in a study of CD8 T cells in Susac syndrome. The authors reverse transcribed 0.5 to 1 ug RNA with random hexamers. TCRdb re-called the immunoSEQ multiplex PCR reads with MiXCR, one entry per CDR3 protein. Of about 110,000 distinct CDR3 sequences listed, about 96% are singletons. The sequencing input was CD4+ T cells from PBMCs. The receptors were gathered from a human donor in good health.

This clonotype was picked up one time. The CDR3 region has the DNA TGTGCCAGCAGTTACGGGGGCCCCGGGCGCGCGGATTCACCCCTCCACTTT. It yields the protein CASSYGGPGRADSPLHF. The chain couples TRBV6-5 to TRBJ1-6; TRBD1 is a possible D gene (6 bases). CDR1 and CDR2 (germline): MNHEY, SVGAGI. There are 17 residues in the CDR3. V was cut by 2 bases and J by 8 bases, with 19 bases left in between.

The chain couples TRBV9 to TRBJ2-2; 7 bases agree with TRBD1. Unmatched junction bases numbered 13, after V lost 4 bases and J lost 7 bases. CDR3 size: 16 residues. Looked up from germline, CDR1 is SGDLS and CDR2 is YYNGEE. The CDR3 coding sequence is TGTGCCAGCAGCCCAGCTCAGGACAGGCCTGTCGGGGAGCTGTTTTTT. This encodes CASSPAQDRPVGELFF.

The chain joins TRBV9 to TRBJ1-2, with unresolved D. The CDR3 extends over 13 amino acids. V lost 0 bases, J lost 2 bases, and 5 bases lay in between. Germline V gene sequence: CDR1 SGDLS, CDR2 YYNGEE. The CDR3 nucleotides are TGTGCCAGCAGCGTAGGGCGGAACTATGGCTACACCTTC. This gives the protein CASSVGRNYGYTF.

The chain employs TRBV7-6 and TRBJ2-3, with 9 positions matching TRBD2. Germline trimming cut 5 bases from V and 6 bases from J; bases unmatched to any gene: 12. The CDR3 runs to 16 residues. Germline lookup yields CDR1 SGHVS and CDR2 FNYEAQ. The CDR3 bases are TGTGCCAGCAGCATCGGGACTAGCACGTCAGGGGATACGCAGTATTTT. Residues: CASSIGTSTSGDTQYF.

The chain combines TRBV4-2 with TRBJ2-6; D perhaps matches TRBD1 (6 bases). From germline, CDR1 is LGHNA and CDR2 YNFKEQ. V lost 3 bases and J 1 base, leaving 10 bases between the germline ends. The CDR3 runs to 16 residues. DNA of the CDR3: TGTGCCAGCAGCCAGACGACAGGATCTGGGGCCAACGTCCTGACTTTC. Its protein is CASSQTTGSGANVLTF.

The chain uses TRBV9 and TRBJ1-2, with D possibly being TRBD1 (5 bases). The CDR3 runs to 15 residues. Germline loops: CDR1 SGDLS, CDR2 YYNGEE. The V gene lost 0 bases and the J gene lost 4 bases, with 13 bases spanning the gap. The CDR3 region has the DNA TGTGCCAGCAGCGTAGCTACGCAGGGCTCCTATGGCTACACCTTC. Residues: CASSVATQGSYGYTF. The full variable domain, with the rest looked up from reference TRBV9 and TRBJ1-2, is DSGVTQTPKHLITATGQRVTLRCSPRSGDLSVYWYQQSLDQGLQFLIQYYNGEERAKGNILERFSAQQFPDLHSELNLSSLELGDSALYFCASSVATQGSYGYTFGSGTRLTVV.

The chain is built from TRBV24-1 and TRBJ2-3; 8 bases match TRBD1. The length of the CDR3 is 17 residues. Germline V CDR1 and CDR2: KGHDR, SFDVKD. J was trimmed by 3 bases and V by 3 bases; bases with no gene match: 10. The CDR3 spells CATSDIRQGQSTDTQYF. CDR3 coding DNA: TGTGCCACCAGTGATATCCGACAGGGGCAGTCAACAGATACGCAGTATTTT.

The DNA for the CDR3 is TGTGCCAGCAGCTTGACTAGCGCGTCCCACAATGAGCAGTTCTTC. It is translated as CASSLTSASHNEQFF. This chain links TRBV5-4 with TRBJ2-1; 7 bases map to TRBD2. The CDR3 sequence is 15 residues long. From germline, CDR1 is SGHNT and CDR2 YYREEE (reference sequence). The V segment lost 1 base and the J segment 5 bases; nucleotides outside the gene matches: 6.

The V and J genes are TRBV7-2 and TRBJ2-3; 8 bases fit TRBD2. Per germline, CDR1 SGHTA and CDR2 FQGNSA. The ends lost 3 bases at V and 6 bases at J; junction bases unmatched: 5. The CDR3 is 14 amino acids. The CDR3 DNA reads TGTGCCAGCAGCTTTAGCGGGGCGGCGGATACGCAGTATTTT. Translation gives CASSFSGAADTQYF.

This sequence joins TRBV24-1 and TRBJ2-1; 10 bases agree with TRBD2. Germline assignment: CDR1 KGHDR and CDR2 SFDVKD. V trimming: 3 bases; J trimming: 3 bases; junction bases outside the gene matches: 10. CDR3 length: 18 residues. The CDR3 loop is CATSDDSSGTSDYNEQFF. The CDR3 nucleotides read TGTGCCACCAGTGATGACTCTTCCGGGACTAGCGACTACAATGAGCAGTTCTTC.

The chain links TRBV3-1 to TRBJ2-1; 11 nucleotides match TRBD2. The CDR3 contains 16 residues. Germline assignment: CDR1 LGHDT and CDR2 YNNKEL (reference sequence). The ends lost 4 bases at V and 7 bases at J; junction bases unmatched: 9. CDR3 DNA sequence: TGTGCCAGCAGCCCACCAACTAGCGGGAGAGGGAATGAGCAGTTCTTC. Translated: CASSPPTSGRGNEQFF.

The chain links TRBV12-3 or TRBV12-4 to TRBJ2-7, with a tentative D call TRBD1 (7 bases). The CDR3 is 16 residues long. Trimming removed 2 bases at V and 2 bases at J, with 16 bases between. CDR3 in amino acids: CASSLLTGRQAYEQYF. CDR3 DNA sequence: TGTGCCAGCAGTTTACTGACAGGGAGGCAAGCCTACGAGCAGTACTTC.

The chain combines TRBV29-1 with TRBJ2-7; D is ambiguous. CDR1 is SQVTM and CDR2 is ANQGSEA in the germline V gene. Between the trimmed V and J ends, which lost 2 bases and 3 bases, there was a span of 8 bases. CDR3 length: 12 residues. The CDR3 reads CSVEMENYEQYF. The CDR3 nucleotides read TGCAGCGTTGAAATGGAAAACTACGAGCAGTACTTC.

CDR3 sequence reads: CASSPHLSSYNEQFF. The CDR3 DNA reads as TGTGCCAGCAGTCCCCACCTGAGCTCCTACAATGAGCAGTTCTTC. The gene calls are TRBV28 and TRBJ2-1; D unclear. V was shortened by 5 bases and J by 0 bases, with 11 bases between the two germline ends. Germline V gene data show CDR1 as MDHEN and CDR2 as SYDVKM. The CDR3 sequence is 15 residues long.

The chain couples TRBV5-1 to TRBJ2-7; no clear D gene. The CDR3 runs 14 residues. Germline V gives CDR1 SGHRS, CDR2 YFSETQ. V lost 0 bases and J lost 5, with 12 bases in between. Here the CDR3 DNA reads TGCGCCAGCAGCTTGGGGGCAGGAGACAACGAGCAGTACTTC. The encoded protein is CASSLGAGDNEQYF.

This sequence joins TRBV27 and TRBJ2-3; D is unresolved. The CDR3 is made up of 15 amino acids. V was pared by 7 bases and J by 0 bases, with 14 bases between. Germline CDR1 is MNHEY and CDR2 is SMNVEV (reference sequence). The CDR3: CASTLGRTSTDTQYF. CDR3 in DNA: TGTGCCAGCACCCTCGGACGCACTAGCACAGATACGCAGTATTTT.

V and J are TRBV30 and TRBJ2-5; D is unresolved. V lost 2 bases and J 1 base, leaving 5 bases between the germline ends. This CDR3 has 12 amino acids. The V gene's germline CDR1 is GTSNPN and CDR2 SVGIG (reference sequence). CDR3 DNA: TGTGCCTGGAGTCAAGTCCAAGAGACCCAGTACTTC. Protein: CAWSQVQETQYF. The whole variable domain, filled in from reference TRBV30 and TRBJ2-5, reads SQTIHQWPATLVQPVGSPLSLECTVEGTSNPNLYWYRQAAGRGLQLLFYSVGIGQISSEVPQNLSASRPQDRQFILSSKKLLLSDSGFYLCAWSQVQETQYFGPGTRLLVL.

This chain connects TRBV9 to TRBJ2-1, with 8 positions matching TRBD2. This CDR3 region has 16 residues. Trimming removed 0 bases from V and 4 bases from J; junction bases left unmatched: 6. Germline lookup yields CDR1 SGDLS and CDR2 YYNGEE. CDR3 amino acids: CASSVVAGRMYNEQFF. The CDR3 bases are TGTGCCAGCAGCGTAGTAGCGGGAAGGATGTACAATGAGCAGTTCTTC.

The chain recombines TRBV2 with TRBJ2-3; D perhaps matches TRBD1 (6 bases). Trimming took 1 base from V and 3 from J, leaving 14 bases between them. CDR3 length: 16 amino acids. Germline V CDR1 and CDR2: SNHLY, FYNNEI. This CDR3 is CASSEEAGGRTDTQYF. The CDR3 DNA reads TGTGCCAGCAGTGAAGAGGCTGGGGGCCGTACAGATACGCAGTATTTT.

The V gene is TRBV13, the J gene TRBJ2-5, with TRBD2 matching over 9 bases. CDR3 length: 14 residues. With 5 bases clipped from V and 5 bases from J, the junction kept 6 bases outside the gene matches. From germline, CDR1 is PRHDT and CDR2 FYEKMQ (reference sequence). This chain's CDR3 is CASSPRREGETQYF. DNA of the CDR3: TGTGCCAGCAGCCCACGGCGGGAGGGGGAGACCCAGTACTTC.

The CDR3 coding sequence is TGTGCCAGCAGGCCCAGCGGCATCTCCTACGAGCAGTACTTC. Amino acids: CASRPSGISYEQYF. This chain links TRBV12-3 or TRBV12-4 with TRBJ2-7; D may be TRBD2 (5 bases). Trimming pared 6 bases from V and 0 bases from J, leaving 12 bases between. The CDR3 runs to 14 residues.

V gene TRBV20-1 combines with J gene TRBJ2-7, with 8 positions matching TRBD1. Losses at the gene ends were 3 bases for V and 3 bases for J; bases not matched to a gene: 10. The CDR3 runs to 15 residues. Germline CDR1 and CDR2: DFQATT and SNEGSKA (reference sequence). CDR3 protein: CSASNTGGSDYEQYF. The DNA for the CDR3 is TGCAGTGCTAGCAATACAGGGGGATCGGACTACGAGCAGTACTTC.

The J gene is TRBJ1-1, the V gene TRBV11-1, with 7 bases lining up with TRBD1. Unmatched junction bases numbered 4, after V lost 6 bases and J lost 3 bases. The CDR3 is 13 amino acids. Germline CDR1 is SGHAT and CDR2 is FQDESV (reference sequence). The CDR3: CASRRDSYTEAFF. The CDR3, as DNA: TGTGCCAGCAGGCGGGACAGCTACACTGAAGCTTTCTTT.

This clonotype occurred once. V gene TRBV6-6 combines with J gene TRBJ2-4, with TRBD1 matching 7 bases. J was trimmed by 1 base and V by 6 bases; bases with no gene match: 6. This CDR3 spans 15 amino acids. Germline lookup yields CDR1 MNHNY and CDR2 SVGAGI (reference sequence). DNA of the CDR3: TGTGCCAGCAGCGTAGGGACAGCTGCCAAAAACATTCAGTACTTC. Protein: CASSVGTAAKNIQYF.

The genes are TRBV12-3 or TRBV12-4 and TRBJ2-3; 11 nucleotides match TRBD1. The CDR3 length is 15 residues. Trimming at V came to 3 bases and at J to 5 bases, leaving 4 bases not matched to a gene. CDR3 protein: CASSFSGTGGDTQYF. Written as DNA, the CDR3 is TGTGCCAGCAGTTTCTCCGGGACAGGGGGAGATACGCAGTATTTT.

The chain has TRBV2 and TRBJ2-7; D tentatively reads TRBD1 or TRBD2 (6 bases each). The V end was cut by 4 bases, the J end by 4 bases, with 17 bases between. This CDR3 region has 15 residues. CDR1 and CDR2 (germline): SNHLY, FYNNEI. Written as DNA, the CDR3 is TGTGCCAGCAGTGCCAGCGTGGGGGGCCTATACGAGCAGTACTTC. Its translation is CASSASVGGLYEQYF.

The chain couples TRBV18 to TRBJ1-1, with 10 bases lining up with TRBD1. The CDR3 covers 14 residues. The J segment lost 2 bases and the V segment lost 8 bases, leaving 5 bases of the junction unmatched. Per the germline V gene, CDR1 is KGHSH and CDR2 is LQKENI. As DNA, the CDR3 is TGTGCCAGCACCGACAGGGGGCAAAACACTGAAGCTTTCTTT. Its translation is CASTDRGQNTEAFF.